The clone carrying this T cell receptor (beta chain) was detected only a few times. No antigen is known for it. The data originate from a study of cytomegalovirus exposure and HLA in healthy donors. As for the study in general: Tens of millions of unique TCRs from HLA-typed donors were held in an early release of data.

CDR3 length: 15 amino acids. The junction had 9 bases not matched to a gene; V was cut back by 3 bases and J by 5 bases. Germline V lookup: CDR1 SGHTA, CDR2 FQGNSA. Findings and caveats of the study: Earlier results showed most TCR beta V segments being productive about 87% or about 30% of the time. It was likely that a cluster of highly shared sequence variants was a sequencing artifact.

At the time of sampling, donors were nominally healthy, though unrecorded immune exposures were likely. The study ran its PCR with 60 Vbeta and 13 Jbeta primers. TCRdb keeps only in-frame clones here, not all; method: immunoSEQ multiplex PCR. The profile shows some 150,000 clones, around 80% of them singletons. Sequencing was carried out using PBMCs. The TCR was taken from a man aged 35 to 55 in good health and CMV-seronegative. This chain joins TRBV7-2 and TRBJ2-7; 8 bases line up with TRBD1. The CDR3 loop reads CASSFQTGVVNEQYF. The CDR3 DNA follows: TGTGCCAGCAGCTTCCAGACAGGGGTAGTCAACGAGCAGTACTTC.